This T cell receptor beta chain was identified during a study of T-cell memory formation after mild COVID-19. In the study overall: In these data, TCR clusters were largely donor specific. Whole-study findings and limits: Clones that shrank (day 15 to 85) were balanced CD4/CD8, whereas later expanders leaned CD4+. Memory from before infection featured some responding clones, which suggests cross-reactive memory joined. Among clones peaking at day 37 in the second wave, SARS-CoV-2 specificity remained unconfirmed.

Looked up from germline, CDR1 is SGDLS and CDR2 is YYNGEE. Trimming shortened V by 0 bases and J by 12 bases, and 11 bases separated the two germline ends. The CDR3 is made up of 12 amino acids. Details on this clonotype: Its antigen is still unknown.

TCRdb independently ran MiXCR on the 5' RACE reads; one entry per CDR3 protein. The sample lists more than 35,000 distinct CDR3 sequences, 5.5% to 7% occurring once. The gene calls are TRBV9 and TRBJ2-3; a weak D match, TRBD2 (5 bases). Sequences were obtained from PBMCs or a T cell subset sorted from them (not recorded which). The receptor was derived from an adult who had mild COVID-19 (a few samples of this study predate the infection). Cell type and time point are not known. CDR3 sequence (DNA): TGTGCCAGCAGCGTAGGAAGCGGCATCCAGTATTTT. It is translated as CASSVGSGIQYF.